The 10 T cell receptor beta chains reported below all come from one sample, sequenced in a study of OX40 agonist ivuxolimab in advanced cancers. The library was generated by the immunoSEQ multiplex PCR assay. TCRdb re-hosts the immuneACCESS table, in-frame sequences only. Its copies lack some clones; in the studies checked, an unresolved V gene accounts for under half of them, and the cause for the rest is not known. The sample includes around 62,000 clones, with about 80% observed a single time. The ten biggest clones cover 3.5% to 4.5% of the sample. The sample here was CD4+ or CD8+ T cells sorted from blood, taken in a trial of the OX40 agonist ivuxolimab. The receptor source for this set is an adult with an advanced solid tumor such as melanoma, head and neck, liver or kidney cancer.

V and J are TRBV7-6 and TRBJ2-3, with D possibly being TRBD2 (6 bases). The CDR3 runs to 15 residues. Trimming shortened V by 5 bases and J by 2 bases, and 14 bases separated the two germline ends. Germline CDR1 SGHVS, CDR2 FNYEAQ. CDR3 sequence: CASSLGGRLTDTQYF. The CDR3 nucleotides are TGTGCCAGCAGCCTCGGAGGGAGGCTCACAGATACGCAGTATTTT.

This chain uses TRBV29-1 with TRBJ2-7; possibly TRBD1 or TRBD2 for D (7 bases each). Trimming removed 1 base from V and 2 bases from J, with 15 bases in between. This CDR3 contains 15 residues. Germline loops: CDR1 SQVTM, CDR2 ANQGSEA. This CDR3 reads CSVEGGGQRTYEQYF. CDR3 coding DNA: TGCAGCGTTGAAGGGGGGGGACAGCGAACCTACGAGCAGTACTTC.

The chain employs TRBV5-1 and TRBJ1-2; no reliable D call. Between the trimmed V and J ends, which lost 6 bases and 4 bases, there was a span of 16 bases. Germline CDR1 SGHRS, CDR2 YFSETQ. The CDR3 spans 14 residues. The CDR3 DNA reads as TGCGCCAGCACCCTGGAGGCGGGTAGCTATGGCTACACCTTC. Translated, it gives CASTLEAGSYGYTF.

The chain carries TRBV7-2 and TRBJ2-1; the match to TRBD2 covers 9 bases. The V gene end was trimmed by 1 base and the J gene end by 2 bases; junction bases not matched to a gene: 6. CDR3 size: 17 residues. From germline, CDR1 is SGHTA and CDR2 FQGNSA. The CDR3 nucleotides read TGTGCCAGCAGCTTAGGCCCCCGACTAGCGGCCTACAATGAGCAGTTCTTC. It codes for CASSLGPRLAAYNEQFF.

This clone was found once. V is TRBV19 and J is TRBJ1-2; 8 bases align to TRBD1. The germline gives CDR1 LNHDA, CDR2 SQIVND (reference sequence). CDR3 length: 15 residues. J gave up 2 bases and V 3 bases, and 5 bases lay outside the gene matches. CDR3 amino acids: CASSIYAGGNYGYTF. In DNA form, the CDR3 reads TGTGCCAGTAGTATCTACGCAGGGGGCAACTATGGCTACACCTTC.

J is TRBJ2-7 and V is TRBV9; D is possibly TRBD1 (5 bases). This CDR3 contains 15 residues. The V end was cut by 3 bases, the J end by 5 bases, with 18 bases between. Per germline, CDR1 SGDLS and CDR2 YYNGEE. The CDR3 sequence is CASSASLLTVNEQYF. Written as DNA, the CDR3 is TGTGCCAGCAGCGCATCCTTATTGACAGTAAACGAGCAGTACTTC.

This chain uses TRBV19 with TRBJ1-6, with 9 bases aligning to TRBD1. Unmatched junction bases numbered 13, after V lost 5 bases and J lost 8 bases. The CDR3 is made up of 17 amino acids. CDR1 and CDR2 (germline): LNHDA, SQIVND (reference sequence). The CDR3 bases are TGTGCCAGTAGTTCCGGGACAGGGACGGGCTTAGATTCACCCCTCCACTTT. Translating it yields CASSSGTGTGLDSPLHF.

The V gene is TRBV10-3, the J gene TRBJ1-3; D is perhaps TRBD1 (6 bases). Germline-derived CDR1 and CDR2 are ENHRY and SYGVKD. CDR3 length: 13 residues. V dropped 6 bases and J dropped 0 bases, with 6 bases sitting between them. Here the CDR3 DNA reads TGTGCCATCAGGGACAGCTCTGGAAACACCATATATTTT. This translates into CAIRDSSGNTIYF.

The chain recombines TRBV21-1 with TRBJ2-1; the table's D call of TRBD1 was not tested on the DNA. TRBV21-1 is a pseudogene. The CDR3 totals 13 residues. CDR3 nucleotides: TGTGCCAGCAGCAAAGTGAACAGGGGGTCAAGGTTCTTC. It codes for CASSKVNRGSRFF.

This sequence joins TRBV27 and TRBJ1-6; D is unclear. Trimming took off 6 bases at V and 4 bases at J, with 10 bases between the two ends. Germline V lookup: CDR1 MNHEY, CDR2 SMNVEV (reference sequence). This CDR3 contains 14 residues. The CDR3 here is CASSPPGYNSPLHF. For the CDR3, the DNA is TGTGCCAGCAGCCCCCCTGGGTATAATTCACCCCTCCACTTT.